These T cell receptor beta chains were read from a single sample in a study of T cells in Graves' hyperthyroidism and ophthalmopathy. TCRdb called the multiplex PCR reads again in MiXCR, with one record for every CDR3 protein. The sample records approximately 520,000 distinct CDR3 sequences, approximately 25% being singletons. Sequencing was carried out using blood. These receptors all stem from a woman aged 25-40 years with Graves' ophthalmopathy. Both conserved end residues are part of each CDR3. A D gene is named only where the DNA matches it firmly. Size values are once, few and many counts, or a class for expanded clones, and some rows have none.

17	.	.	TRBV12-3/TRBV12-4	TRBJ2-2	CASSLALVTLVPGELFF	TGTGCCAGCAGTTTAGCGCTGGTGACTCTGGTTCCCGGGGAGCTGTTTTTT
15	TRBD1	.	TRBV5-4	TRBJ2-7	CASSSWTGSSYEQYF	TGTGCCAGCAGTTCGTGGACAGGGAGCTCCTACGAGCAGTACTTC
13	.	.	TRBV27	TRBJ1-1	CASSLSTQTEAFF	TGTGCCAGCAGTTTGTCGACGCAAACTGAAGCTTTCTTT
16	TRBD2	many	TRBV11-1	TRBJ2-7	CASSPSQSGGAYEQYF	TGTGCCAGCAGCCCTTCCCAAAGCGGGGGGGCCTACGAGCAGTACTTC
13	.	many	TRBV14	TRBJ2-5	CASSPTVLETQYF	TGTGCCAGCAGCCCCACCGTGCTGGAGACCCAGTACTTC
16	TRBD1	many	TRBV4-1	TRBJ1-2	CASSVQPGTGLYGYTF	TGCGCCAGCAGCGTACAGCCCGGGACAGGGCTCTATGGCTACACCTTC
14	.	many	TRBV2	TRBJ2-7	CASSDKQGPYEQYF	TGTGCCAGCAGTGATAAACAGGGACCCTACGAGCAGTACTTC
14	.	.	TRBV6-1	TRBJ2-5	CASSAWTAHETQYF	TGTGCCAGCAGTGCCTGGACGGCCCACGAGACCCAGTACTTC
13	TRBD1	.	TRBV28	TRBJ2-7	CASAQGASYEQYF	TGTGCCAGCGCACAGGGGGCCTCCTACGAGCAGTACTTC
17	TRBD1	many	TRBV6-2/TRBV6-3	TRBJ2-7	CASSYPSLGTGSDEQYF	TGTGCCAGCAGTTACCCTAGCCTCGGGACAGGGTCAGACGAGCAGTACTTC
17	TRBD2	many	TRBV6-2/TRBV6-3	TRBJ2-5	CASSYSLLAGDEETQYF	TGTGCCAGCAGTTACTCCTTACTAGCGGGGGACGAAGAGACCCAGTACTTC
13	.	many	TRBV14	TRBJ2-7	CASSQRRHYEQYF	TGTGCCAGCAGCCAACGGCGCCACTACGAGCAGTACTTC
14	TRBD1	few	TRBV15	TRBJ2-7	CATSIPRGTYEQYF	TGTGCCACCAGCATCCCCAGGGGGACGTACGAGCAGTACTTC
15	.	many	TRBV6-1	TRBJ2-2	CASQRGRADTGELFF	TGTGCCAGCCAGCGAGGAAGGGCAGACACCGGGGAGCTGTTTTTT
16	.	many	TRBV19	TRBJ2-5	CASSIVGEGGQETQYF	TGTGCCAGTAGTATAGTGGGAGAGGGGGGGCAAGAGACCCAGTACTTC
16	.	few	TRBV12-3/TRBV12-4	TRBJ2-5	CASSLVSTWKPETQYF	TGTGCCAGCAGTTTAGTGAGCACTTGGAAACCAGAGACCCAGTACTTC
12	.	few	TRBV12-3/TRBV12-4	TRBJ2-5	CASGVVGETQYF	TGTGCCAGCGGGGTTGTTGGAGAGACCCAGTACTTC
13	.	.	TRBV7-2	TRBJ2-7	CASSLVYRDEQYF	TGTGCCAGCAGCTTAGTCTACAGGGACGAGCAGTACTTC
14	.	few	TRBV6-5	TRBJ2-5	CASSYFRGQETQYF	TGTGCCAGCAGTTACTTTCGCGGACAAGAGACCCAGTACTTC
16	.	many	TRBV12-3/TRBV12-4	TRBJ1-2	CASSPDEQLLNYGYTF	TGTGCCAGCAGTCCGGACGAACAGCTTCTTAACTATGGCTACACCTTC
15	.	many	TRBV11-2	TRBJ2-5	CASSLDAGHQETQYF	TGTGCCAGCAGCTTAGATGCAGGCCACCAAGAGACCCAGTACTTC
13	.	.	TRBV6-1	TRBJ1-2	CASSVGVLSGYTF	TGTGCCAGCAGCGTTGGGGTTCTGAGTGGCTACACCTTC
17	.	.	TRBV6-1	TRBJ2-7	CASSGRYARTIPYEQYF	TGTGCCAGCAGTGGAAGATATGCAAGGACGATACCCTACGAGCAGTACTTC
15	TRBD1	.	TRBV7-2	TRBJ1-3	CASSSQGARGNTIYF	TGTGCCAGCAGCTCACAGGGGGCGCGGGGAAACACCATATATTTT
14	TRBD1	few	TRBV20-1	TRBJ2-5	CSARDGTGRETQYF	TGCAGTGCTAGAGATGGGACAGGGAGAGAGACCCAGTACTTC
13	TRBD1	many	TRBV20-1	TRBJ2-5	CSARPGGRETQYF	TGCAGTGCTAGACCAGGGGGAAGGGAGACCCAGTACTTC
15	TRBD2	once	TRBV2	TRBJ2-5	CASSPAPGGTKTQYF	TGTGCCAGCAGTCCCGCCCCGGGGGGGACGAAGACCCAGTACTTC
12	.	few	TRBV5-1	TRBJ2-2	CASSFGPGELFF	TGCGCCAGCAGCTTTGGACCCGGGGAGCTGTTTTTT
17	TRBD1	many	TRBV11-1	TRBJ2-7	CASTPNAGDRGNYEQYF	TGTGCCAGCACCCCAAATGCCGGGGACAGGGGGAACTACGAGCAGTACTTC
15	.	once	TRBV9	TRBJ2-7	CASSVGVGGVYEQYF	TGTGCCAGCAGCGTAGGGGTTGGGGGCGTTTACGAGCAGTACTTC
11	.	many	TRBV20-1	TRBJ1-3	CSATGGNTIYF	TGCAGTGCTACCGGTGGAAACACCATATATTTT
17	.	.	TRBV9	TRBJ2-2	CASSVNPSDGNTGELFF	TGTGCCAGCAGCGTAAATCCCTCCGACGGGAACACCGGGGAGCTGTTTTTT
14	.	many	TRBV7-8	TRBJ1-3	CASSPLGSGNTIYF	TGTGCCAGCAGCCCCCTTGGTTCCGGAAACACCATATATTTT
15	TRBD1	few	TRBV7-2	TRBJ2-7	CASIPMGQGIYEQYF	TGTGCCAGCATCCCAATGGGACAGGGGATCTACGAGCAGTACTTC
16	.	many	TRBV4-1	TRBJ2-2	CASSPLGVLNTGELFF	TGCGCCAGCAGCCCCCTGGGGGTTCTCAACACCGGGGAGCTGTTTTTT
12	.	many	TRBV7-6	TRBJ1-1	CASSLVRVEAFF	TGTGCCAGCAGCTTAGTACGGGTTGAAGCTTTCTTT
14	TRBD1	many	TRBV3-1	TRBJ2-4	CASSLGQGSSLQYF	TGTGCCAGCAGCCTTGGACAGGGGTCGTCTCTTCAGTACTTC
12	.	once	TRBV20-1	TRBJ1-1	CSATQGTNEAFF	TGCAGTGCTACCCAGGGAACTAATGAAGCTTTCTTT
12	.	once	TRBV20-1	TRBJ2-1	CSARLAYNEQFF	TGCAGTGCTAGACTAGCCTACAATGAGCAGTTCTTC
14	.	many	TRBV6-2/TRBV6-3	TRBJ1-1	CASSYAGPNTEAFF	TGTGCCAGCAGTTATGCGGGGCCCAACACTGAAGCTTTCTTT
16	.	many	TRBV12-3/TRBV12-4	TRBJ2-4	CASSSPNMGKRNIQYF	TGTGCCAGCAGCTCACCGAACATGGGGAAGAGAAACATTCAGTACTTC
15	TRBD1	many	TRBV6-5	TRBJ1-5	CASSSGTGEFQPQHF	TGTGCCAGCAGTTCCGGGACAGGGGAATTTCAGCCCCAGCATTTT
15	.	few	TRBV14	TRBJ2-2	CASSQGGTFTGELFF	TGTGCCAGCAGCCAGGGTGGGACTTTCACCGGGGAGCTGTTTTTT
13	.	.	TRBV6-1	TRBJ2-2	CAIAGRSTGELFF	TGTGCCATTGCGGGGAGATCCACCGGGGAGCTGTTTTTT
14	.	many	TRBV19	TRBJ1-5	CASSEQTLNQPQHF	TGTGCCAGTAGTGAGCAGACACTAAATCAGCCCCAGCATTTT
13	.	many	TRBV11-2	TRBJ1-3	CASSLDKGNTIYF	TGTGCCAGCAGCTTAGACAAAGGAAACACCATATATTTT
15	.	few	TRBV25-1	TRBJ2-5	CASSQSTGVPETQYF	TGCGCCAGCAGCCAATCGACGGGGGTCCCAGAGACCCAGTACTTC
14	.	many	TRBV10-3	TRBJ1-1	CAISESGGDTEAFF	TGTGCCATCAGTGAGTCGGGAGGAGACACTGAAGCTTTCTTT
15	.	few	TRBV7-9	TRBJ1-3	CASSFLQRSGNTIYF	TGTGCCAGCAGCTTTTTACAACGCTCTGGAAACACCATATATTTT
13	TRBD1	many	TRBV19	TRBJ1-5	CASSRQGFQPQHF	TGTGCCAGTAGCAGACAGGGATTTCAGCCCCAGCATTTT
14	TRBD2	many	TRBV28	TRBJ2-7	CASSPSSGSYEQYF	TGTGCCAGCAGTCCATCTAGCGGGAGCTACGAGCAGTACTTC
16	.	few	TRBV4-2	TRBJ2-2	CASSQDGRQNTGELFF	TGTGCCAGCAGCCAAGACGGACGGCAGAACACCGGGGAGCTGTTTTTT
15	.	many	TRBV14	TRBJ1-1	CASSLNAGWNTEAFF	TGTGCCAGCAGCCTGAACGCCGGGTGGAACACTGAAGCTTTCTTT
15	TRBD2	many	TRBV30	TRBJ2-5	CAWSRLAVIQETQYF	TGTGCCTGGAGTCGACTAGCGGTTATACAAGAGACCCAGTACTTC